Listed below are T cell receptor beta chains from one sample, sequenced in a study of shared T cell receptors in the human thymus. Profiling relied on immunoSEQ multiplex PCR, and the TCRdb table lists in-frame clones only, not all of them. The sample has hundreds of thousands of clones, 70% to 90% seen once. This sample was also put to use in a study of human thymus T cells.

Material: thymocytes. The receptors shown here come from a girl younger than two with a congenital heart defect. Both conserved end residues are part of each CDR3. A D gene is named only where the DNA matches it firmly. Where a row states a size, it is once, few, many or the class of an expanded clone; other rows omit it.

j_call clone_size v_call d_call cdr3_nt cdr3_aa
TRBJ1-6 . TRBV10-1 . TGCGCCAGCAGTGAGCACCAGTTGAATTCACCCCTCCACTTT CASSEHQLNSPLHF
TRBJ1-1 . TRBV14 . TGTGCCAGCAGCCAAGTCCCGAACAAGAACACTGAAGCTTTCTTT CASSQVPNKNTEAFF
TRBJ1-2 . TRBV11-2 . TGTGCCAGCAGCTTAAAAACTGACTACACCTTC CASSLKTDYTF
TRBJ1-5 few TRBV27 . TGTGCCAGCAGTCAAGCCGATCAGCCCCAGCATTTT CASSQADQPQHF
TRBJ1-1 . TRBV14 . TGTGCCAGCAGCCAAACCTACAGGGCACTCATGAACACTGAAGCTTTCTTT CASSQTYRALMNTEAFF
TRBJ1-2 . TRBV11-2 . TGTGCCAGCAGCAGGGGGGGAGCCTATGGCTACACCTTC CASSRGGAYGYTF
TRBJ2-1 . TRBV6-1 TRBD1 TGTGCCAGCAGTGCAAGGACAGGAGCTCGTCCGAGATACAATGAGCAGTTCTTC CASSARTGARPRYNEQFF
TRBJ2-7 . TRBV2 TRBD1 TGTGCCAGCAAGCGACAGGGGCGCGACTCCTACGAGCAGTACTTC CASKRQGRDSYEQYF
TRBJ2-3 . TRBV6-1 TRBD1 TGTGCCAGCAGTGTAAGCAGGGGGTACAGCACAGATACGCAGTATTTT CASSVSRGYSTDTQYF
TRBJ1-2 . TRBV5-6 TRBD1 TGTGCCAGCAGCATACGACAGGGACCAAACTATGGCTACACCTTC CASSIRQGPNYGYTF
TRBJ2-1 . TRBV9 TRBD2 TGTGCCAGCAGCGGAATTCGGGGGGGCAATGAGCAGTTCTTC CASSGIRGGNEQFF
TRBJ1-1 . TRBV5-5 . TGTGCCAGCAGCTTGGTAACGAGTCCCCTGGCTTTCTTT CASSLVTSPLAFF
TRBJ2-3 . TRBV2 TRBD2 TGTGCCAGCAGTGGAGGAGGAAGCGGGGGGAGGACAGATACGCAGTATTTT CASSGGGSGGRTDTQYF
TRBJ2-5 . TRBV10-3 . TGTGCCACACAGGGGAGGGAGACCCAGTACTTC CATQGRETQYF
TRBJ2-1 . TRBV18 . TGTGCCAGCTCACCCAGGGGAGTAACCTACAATGAGCAGTTCTTC CASSPRGVTYNEQFF
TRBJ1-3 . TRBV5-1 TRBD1 TGCGCCAGCAGCCCCAATGGGGATGGGACAGGGCCTGGAAACACCATATATTTT CASSPNGDGTGPGNTIYF
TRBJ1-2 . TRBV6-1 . TGTGCCAGCCGGGGAGGGGGTGGCCACACCTTC CASRGGGGHTF
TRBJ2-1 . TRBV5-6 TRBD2 TGTGCCAGCAGCTTGTTCCCCTCTAGCGGGGGGGCAAACAATGAGCAGTTCTTC CASSLFPSSGGANNEQFF
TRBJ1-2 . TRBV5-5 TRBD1 TGTGCCAGCAGCCTTTCCGACAGGGTATATGGCTACACCTTC CASSLSDRVYGYTF
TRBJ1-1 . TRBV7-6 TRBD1 TGTGCCAGCAGCTCAACTGGACAGGGCTCTGAAGCTTTCTTT CASSSTGQGSEAFF
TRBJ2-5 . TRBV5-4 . TGTGCCAGCCGAAGGGGGAAAGAGACCCAGTACTTC CASRRGKETQYF
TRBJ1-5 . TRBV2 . TGTGCCAGCAGTCTGGGTTGGGGGCTTCAGCATTTT CASSLGWGLQHF
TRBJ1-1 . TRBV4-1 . TGCGCCAGCAGCCAAGATCTGGGCTGGTGGACTTTCTTT CASSQDLGWWTFF
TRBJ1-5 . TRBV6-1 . TGTGCCAGCAGTGAAGGGGAAGGTGGAGGGAGCAATCAGCCCCAGCATTTT CASSEGEGGGSNQPQHF
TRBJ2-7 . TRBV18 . TGTGCCAGCTCATCAAGGGGGAGCAGCGGGGCCTACGAGCAGTACTTC CASSSRGSSGAYEQYF
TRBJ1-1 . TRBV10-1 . TGCGCCAGCAGTGACAGGGGCGCCACTGAAGCTTTCTTT CASSDRGATEAFF
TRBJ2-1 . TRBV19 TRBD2 TGTGCCAGCCTAGCGGGGGGATACAATGAGCAGTTCTTC CASLAGGYNEQFF
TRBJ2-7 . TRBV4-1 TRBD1 TGCGCCAGCAGCCAGTTGAGACAGGGAGTGGGCTACGAGCAGTACTTC CASSQLRQGVGYEQYF
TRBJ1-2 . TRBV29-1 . TGCAGCGTTGAAGATTTACGGGGGGGCGATGGCTACACCTTC CSVEDLRGGDGYTF
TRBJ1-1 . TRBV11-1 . TGTGCCAGCAGCTTAAAAGTCGGGAACACTGAAGCTTTCTTT CASSLKVGNTEAFF
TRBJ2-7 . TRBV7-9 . TGTGCCAGCAGCTTAGCCACAGCAGGGCGCTACGAGCAGTACTTC CASSLATAGRYEQYF
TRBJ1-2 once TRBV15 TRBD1 TGTGCCACCAGCAAACGGGACAGGGGAAAAAAGAACTATGGCTACACCTTC CATSKRDRGKKNYGYTF
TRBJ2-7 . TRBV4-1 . TGCGCCAGCAGCCAAGATATACACTACGAGCAGTACTTC CASSQDIHYEQYF
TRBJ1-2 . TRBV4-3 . TGCGCCAGCAGCCATCTGGGGGGGATTTGGGGCTACACCTTC CASSHLGGIWGYTF
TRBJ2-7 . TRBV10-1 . TGCGCCACCATAAGGGGATACTTC CATIRGYF
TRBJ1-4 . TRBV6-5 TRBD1 TGTGCCAGCAGTTCCGGGACAGGCGGAAAACTGTTTTTT CASSSGTGGKLFF
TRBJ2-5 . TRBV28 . TGTGCCAGCAGTTTAAGAGGACATAGGTACCAAGAGACCCAGTACTTC CASSLRGHRYQETQYF
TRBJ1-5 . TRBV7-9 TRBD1 TGTGCCAGCAGCTTGGGACAGAATAATCAGCCCCAGCATTTT CASSLGQNNQPQHF
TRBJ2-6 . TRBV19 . TGTGCCAGTAGTATTGTCAGGGCTCCTTCTGGGGCCAACGTCCTGACTTTC CASSIVRAPSGANVLTF
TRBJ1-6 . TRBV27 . TGTGCCAGCAGTGCCCAGGGGAACAATTCACCCCTCCACTTT CASSAQGNNSPLHF
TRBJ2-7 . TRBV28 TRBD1 TGTGCCAGCAACGGGACAGGGTCCTACGAGCAGTACTTC CASNGTGSYEQYF
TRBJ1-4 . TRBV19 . TGTGCCAGTAGTATAGGGCACGGAGCAACTAATGAAAAACTGTTTTTT CASSIGHGATNEKLFF
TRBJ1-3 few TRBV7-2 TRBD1 TGTGCCAGCAGTGCCCGACAGGGGGCAGTGGTATATTTT CASSARQGAVVYF
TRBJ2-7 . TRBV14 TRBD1 TGTGCCAGCAGCCAAGAGGGACAGCCCTCCTACGAGCAGTACTTC CASSQEGQPSYEQYF
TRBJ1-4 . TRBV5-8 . TGTGCCAGCAGCTTCAACGGTCTCACAGGGAAGGAAAGTGAAAAACTGTTTTTT CASSFNGLTGKESEKLFF